These T cell receptor beta chains were read from a single sample in a study of Graves' ophthalmopathy and Graves' hyperthyroidism. A single record per CDR3 protein comes from TCRdb applying MiXCR to the multiplex PCR reads. The table has more than 1,000,000 distinct CDR3 sequences, 35% to 45% seen once. Sequenced sample: peripheral blood or thyroid tissue (not recorded which). The receptors derive from an adult man with Graves' hyperthyroidism. The CDR3 runs from the conserved cysteine through the conserved F or W. D genes are given only for firm matches. For some rows the clone size is stated as once, few or many, or as a class when expanded; others skip it.

V	J	size	D	DNA	CDR3
TRBV19	TRBJ2-2	.	.	TGTGCCAGTAGTATCCGGACGAACACCGGGGAGCTGTTTTTT	CASSIRTNTGELFF
TRBV15	TRBJ1-4	few	.	TGTGCCACCAGTTACGTACAGCGTAATGAAAAACTGTTTTTT	CATSYVQRNEKLFF
TRBV27	TRBJ1-2	.	.	TGTGCCAGCAGTTCCCTTGAGTCACGTTACTATGGCTACACCTTC	CASSSLESRYYGYTF
TRBV7-9	TRBJ2-5	many	TRBD1	TGTGCCAGCAGCTACGGACAGGGAGAGACCCAGTACTTC	CASSYGQGETQYF
TRBV29-1	TRBJ2-5	.	TRBD1	TGCAGCGTAGACCGGGACAGGGTGCGCTCAGAGACCCAGTACTTC	CSVDRDRVRSETQYF
TRBV12-3/TRBV12-4	TRBJ1-1	.	.	TGTGCCAGCTCACTATGGACAGCGCTAATGAACACTGAAGCTTTCTTT	CASSLWTALMNTEAFF
TRBV9	TRBJ1-1	many	TRBD1	TGTGCCAGCAGCGTAGCAGGGGGAGACACTGAAGCTTTCTTT	CASSVAGGDTEAFF
TRBV29-1	TRBJ2-7	.	TRBD1	TGCAGCTTGACAGGGAAGGGCTCCTACGAGCAGTACTTC	CSLTGKGSYEQYF
TRBV6-1	TRBJ1-1	many	.	TGTGCCAGCAGTGAATCCAGCGACAGGCGCCCGTCCTTT	CASSESSDRRPSF
TRBV5-1	TRBJ2-5	many	.	TGCGCCAGCAGCTTGTCGCTGACGGACGAGACCCAGTACTTC	CASSLSLTDETQYF
TRBV6-5	TRBJ1-5	few	.	TGTGCCGGCAGTTACTCCGGACAGAGCAATCGGCCCCAGCATTTT	CAGSYSGQSNRPQHF
TRBV10-3	TRBJ2-6	many	TRBD1	TGTGCCTCCGGGACAGGGGGCTCTGGGGCCAACGTCCTGACTTTC	CASGTGGSGANVLTF
TRBV19	TRBJ2-7	few	.	TGTGCCAGTAGTATAGAATGGTCGGGGACCTACGAGCAGTACTTC	CASSIEWSGTYEQYF
TRBV14	TRBJ1-2	.	.	TGTGCCAGCAGCGTAGCTGCAAAATCAGCCTCTAACTGTGGCTACACCTTC	CASSVAAKSASNCGYTF
TRBV7-9	TRBJ1-2	few	.	TGTGCCATTTCCTCCGGGAGGTACGGCTACACCTTC	CAISSGRYGYTF
TRBV25-1	TRBJ2-6	once	.	TGTGCCAGCCAAGATTCTGGGGTTGGGGCCAACGTCCTGACTTTC	CASQDSGVGANVLTF
TRBV7-9	TRBJ2-2	.	.	TGTGCCAGCAGTTATCGGAACACCGGGGAGCTGTTTTTT	CASSYRNTGELFF
TRBV20-1	TRBJ1-6	many	TRBD1	TGCAGTGCTAGAGAACAGGGGGCTAGTTCACCCCTCCACTTT	CSAREQGASSPLHF
TRBV29-1	TRBJ1-5	.	.	TGCAGCGTACGGACAGCCGGGCACAATCAGCCCCAGCATTTT	CSVRTAGHNQPQHF
TRBV27	TRBJ2-7	.	TRBD2	TGTGCCAGCAGTTTATCGGGTTCTAGCGGGGTATACGAGCAGTACTTC	CASSLSGSSGVYEQYF
TRBV4-1	TRBJ2-7	.	TRBD1	TGCGCCAGCAGCCACACCGGGACAGGGGACGAGCAGTACTTC	CASSHTGTGDEQYF
TRBV3-2	TRBJ2-6	.	.	TGTGCCAGCAGCCAAGCTAAGAGCGGAGCCAACGTCCTGACTTTC	CASSQAKSGANVLTF
TRBV12-3/TRBV12-4	TRBJ1-5	.	TRBD1	TGTGCCAGCAGTTTGGTAGGGGACAGGGGTTATAGCAATCAGCCCCAGCATTTT	CASSLVGDRGYSNQPQHF
TRBV27	TRBJ1-6	few	.	TGTGCCAGCAGAAGGGATACGAACGGGGGGGGAACAAGCTCACCCCTCCACTTT	CASRRDTNGGGTSSPLHF
TRBV14	TRBJ1-5	few	TRBD1	TGTGCCAGCAGCCAAGATCGGGGGACAGGGGGGGTCGGCAATCAGCCCCAGCATTTT	CASSQDRGTGGVGNQPQHF
TRBV5-6	TRBJ2-7	.	TRBD1	TGTGCCAGCAGCTTTCAGGGGGTACGCTACGAGCAGTACTTC	CASSFQGVRYEQYF
TRBV7-8	TRBJ1-4	many	.	TGTGCCAGCAGCCCCTCGCGGCGGGAAAAACTGTTTTTT	CASSPSRREKLFF
TRBV7-2	TRBJ2-7	.	.	TGTGCCAGCAGCTCCGAAGAAGGTAGGGACGAGCAGTACTTC	CASSSEEGRDEQYF
TRBV7-8	TRBJ2-7	many	TRBD2	TGCGCCAGCAGCACCCGACTAGCGGGAGGGTACGAGCAGTACTTC	CASSTRLAGGYEQYF
TRBV7-2	TRBJ1-1	many	.	TGTGCCACCCAGGGCCCGGGGGCTCTGGACACTGAAGCTTTCTTT	CATQGPGALDTEAFF
TRBV10-3	TRBJ2-5	.	.	TGTGCCATCAGTGAGTCGAAAGGGGCGGGAGAGACCCAGTACTTC	CAISESKGAGETQYF
TRBV11-2	TRBJ1-2	many	.	TGTGCCAGCAACCCCCTCGGGGGTATCCATGGCTACACCTTC	CASNPLGGIHGYTF
TRBV20-1	TRBJ2-7	many	.	TGCAGTGCTAGAGGTGATAGGGGTCCCTACGAGCAGTACTTC	CSARGDRGPYEQYF
TRBV5-1	TRBJ1-2	many	TRBD1	TGCGCCAGCAGCTGGGGACAGGGTTTTAACTATGGCTACACCTTC	CASSWGQGFNYGYTF
TRBV29-1	TRBJ2-5	many	.	TGCAGCGTTGAAGGCCTCCGCGATAAGACCCAGTACTTC	CSVEGLRDKTQYF
TRBV10-3	TRBJ2-7	many	.	TGTGCCATCAGTGCTGACTCAGGGCGAGAGCAGTACTTC	CAISADSGREQYF
TRBV12-3/TRBV12-4	TRBJ2-2	.	TRBD2	TGTGCCAGCAAGCGGGAGCGGGAGGAGCTGTTTTTT	CASKREREELFF
TRBV2	TRBJ1-1	many	.	TGTGCCAGCAGTGAAAAGCCAGGGGACGGGTACACTGAAGCTTTCTTT	CASSEKPGDGYTEAFF
TRBV12-3/TRBV12-4	TRBJ2-6	.	.	TGTGCCAGCAGTTTTAGCCGCTCTGGGGCCAACGTCCTGACTTTC	CASSFSRSGANVLTF
TRBV29-1	TRBJ2-5	many	TRBD1	TGCAGCGTACCGACAGGGAGAGGTGCAGAGACCCAGTACTTC	CSVPTGRGAETQYF
TRBV4-3	TRBJ1-1	many	.	TGCGCCAGCAGCCCCTCCTTCTCCACTGAAGCTTTCTTT	CASSPSFSTEAFF
TRBV7-2	TRBJ1-4	.	.	TGTACCAGCAGAGTTGGGGCGACCGATGAAAAACTGTTTTTT	CTSRVGATDEKLFF
TRBV29-1	TRBJ1-3	.	.	TGCAGCGTTCACCAGGGACCTGAAGCTGGAAACACCATATATTTT	CSVHQGPEAGNTIYF
TRBV6-1	TRBJ2-7	few	.	TGTGCCAGCAGTGAAGCGCACGGGTCCGAGCAGTACTTC	CASSEAHGSEQYF
TRBV6-2/TRBV6-3	TRBJ1-5	many	.	TGTGCCAGCAGCAACTCTCGCGGGACGTATAGCAATCAGCCCCAGCATTTT	CASSNSRGTYSNQPQHF
TRBV29-1	TRBJ2-3	few	TRBD2	TGCAGCGTTGAAGATCAAGCTAGCGGGACCACAGATACGCAGTATTTT	CSVEDQASGTTDTQYF
TRBV20-1	TRBJ1-5	many	.	TGCAGTGCTGAGGACGGAGGTCAGCCCCAGCATTTT	CSAEDGGQPQHF
TRBV5-1	TRBJ2-7	many	TRBD1	TGCGCCAGCAGCTACAGGGGTCGGGACGAGCAGTACTTC	CASSYRGRDEQYF
TRBV11-2	TRBJ1-1	.	.	TGCGCCAGCAGCCAAGAGGTCGCAGGGGAGGTGGAAGCTTTCTTT	CASSQEVAGEVEAFF
TRBV27	TRBJ2-5	few	.	TGTGCCAGCCACGCTTGGGGGGTAGGAGAGACCCAGTACTTC	CASHAWGVGETQYF
TRBV20-1	TRBJ1-2	many	TRBD1	TGCAGTGCTCCAGACAGGGCAGGAGGCTACACCTTC	CSAPDRAGGYTF
TRBV10-2	TRBJ1-2	.	TRBD1	TGCGCCAGCAGTGAGCCTGGGACAGGGGGCCTCTTGGATGGCTACACCTTC	CASSEPGTGGLLDGYTF
TRBV19	TRBJ2-2	.	.	TGTGCCAGTAGTACTTACAGAAACACCGGGGAGCTGTTTTTT	CASSTYRNTGELFF
TRBV7-8	TRBJ2-1	.	.	TGTGCCAGCAGGATGGGCAATGAGCAGTTCTTC	CASRMGNEQFF
TRBV20-1	TRBJ2-7	many	.	TGCAGTGCTAGCCCCCAGGAGATAGCCTACGAGCAGTACTTC	CSASPQEIAYEQYF